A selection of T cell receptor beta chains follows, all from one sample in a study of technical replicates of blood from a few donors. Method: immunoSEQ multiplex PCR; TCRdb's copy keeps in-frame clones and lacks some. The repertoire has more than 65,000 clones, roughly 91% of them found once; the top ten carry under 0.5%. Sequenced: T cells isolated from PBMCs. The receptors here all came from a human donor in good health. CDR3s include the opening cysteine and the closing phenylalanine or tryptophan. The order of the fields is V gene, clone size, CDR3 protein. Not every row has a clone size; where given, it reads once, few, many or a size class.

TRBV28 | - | CASIEGAGTGELFF
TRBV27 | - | CASSSLWTRNTGELFF
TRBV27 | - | CASSLQGASTEAFF
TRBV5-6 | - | CASSLFQENTGELFF
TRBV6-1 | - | CASIRGGINQPQHF
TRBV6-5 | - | CASSSTMGTGNGYTF
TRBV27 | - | CASRSSGNTIYF
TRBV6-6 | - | CASSRLGTGGTEAFF
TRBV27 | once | CASADRAANYGYTF
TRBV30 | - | CAWSVGLAGTYEQYF
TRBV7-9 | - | CASSFGRETQYF
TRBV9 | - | CASSVVSGSNEQFF
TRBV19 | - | CASSTRTGDGYTF
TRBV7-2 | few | CASSPAVNQPQHF
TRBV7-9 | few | CASRTGGNQPQHF
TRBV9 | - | CASSELGLAGGPYTQYF
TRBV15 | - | CATSSGVASGNTIYF
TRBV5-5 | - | CASSQKGDRGDQPQHF
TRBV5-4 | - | CASSPQGDYYGYTF
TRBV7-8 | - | CASSGSGQGLYYGYTF
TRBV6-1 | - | CASSEIVGGGPLSSYGYTF
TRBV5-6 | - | CASSPPSGVQETQYF
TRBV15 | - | CATSRDRDRGYTEAFF
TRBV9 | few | CASSVASDTESYEQYF
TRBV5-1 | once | CASSEDRGRGANTGELFF